This entry concerns a single T cell receptor beta chain. Its target is unknown. The sample comes from a study of cytomegalovirus exposure and HLA in healthy donors. Findings and caveats of the study: Later analysis identified 15,000 to 20,000 TCR beta sequences associated with HLA alleles, using a false discovery rate threshold of 0.05. Within an earlier analysis, most TCR beta V segments proved productive either about 87% or about 30% of the time. CMV serostatus was the sole immune exposure data available. Among TCR beta chains, those listed as cytomegalovirus-associated numbered over 150.

PCR used 60 Vbeta primers and 13 Jbeta primers. Profiled with immunoSEQ multiplex PCR; TCRdb holds only in-frame clones, not every one. The table lists some 140,000 clones, roughly 77% of them singletons. From germline, CDR1 is MDHEN and CDR2 SYDVKM. The CDR3 length is 18 residues. V shed 4 bases, J shed 3 bases, and the junction held 11 bases outside the gene matches. Sequenced: PBMCs. The genes are TRBV28 and TRBJ2-7, with TRBD2 matching over 14 bases. This clonotype was obtained from a man aged 25 to 40 in good health and CMV-seropositive. Here the CDR3 reads CASSSITGTSGSVYEQYF. For the CDR3, the DNA is TGTGCCAGCAGTTCTATTACCGGGACTAGCGGGAGTGTCTACGAGCAGTACTTC. Complete variable domain (other parts from reference TRBV28 and TRBJ2-7): DVKVTQSSRYLVKRTGEKVFLECVQDMDHENMFWYRQDPGLGLRLIYFSYDVKMKEKGDIPEGYSVSREKKERFSLILESASTNQTSMYLCASSSITGTSGSVYEQYFGPGTRLTVT.